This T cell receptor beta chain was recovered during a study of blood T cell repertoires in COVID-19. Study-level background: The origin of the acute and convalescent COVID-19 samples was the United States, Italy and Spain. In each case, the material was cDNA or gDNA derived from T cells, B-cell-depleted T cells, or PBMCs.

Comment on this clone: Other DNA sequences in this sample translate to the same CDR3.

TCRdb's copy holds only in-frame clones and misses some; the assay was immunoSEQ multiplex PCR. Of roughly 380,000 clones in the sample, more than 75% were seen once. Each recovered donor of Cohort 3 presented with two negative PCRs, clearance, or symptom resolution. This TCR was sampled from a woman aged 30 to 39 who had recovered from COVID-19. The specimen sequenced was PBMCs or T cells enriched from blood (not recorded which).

The CDR3 DNA follows: TGTGCCAGCAGCTTAGCGGGCACTTCCTACGAGCAGTACTTC. Translated: CASSLAGTSYEQYF. V usage is TRBV7-9 and J usage is TRBJ2-7; D remains ambiguous. The CDR3 is 14 amino acids. CDR1 SEHNR and CDR2 FQNEAQ come from the germline V gene (reference sequence). The ends were cut back, 0 bases at V and 1 base at J, with 7 bases in the middle. The whole variable domain, filled in from reference TRBV7-9 and TRBJ2-7, reads DTGVSQNPRHKITKRGQNVTFRCDPISEHNRLYWYRQTLGQGPEFLTYFQNEAQLEKSRLLSDRFSAERPKGSFSTLEIQRTEQGDSAMYLCASSLAGTSYEQYFGPGTRLTVT.